This TCR beta chain was identified during a study of blood T cell repertoires in COVID-19. About the study: The origin of the acute and convalescent COVID-19 samples was the United States, Italy and Spain. T cells, B-cell-depleted T cells, or PBMCs provided the cDNA or gDNA that served as material.

Libraries were prepared by immunoSEQ multiplex PCR; TCRdb keeps only in-frame clonotypes and omits some of them. The sample gives nearly 45,000 clones, roughly 90% of which show up once; 23% is in the top ten. Germline assignment: CDR1 GTSNPN and CDR2 SVGIG (reference sequence). Losses at the gene ends were 2 bases for V and 4 bases for J; bases not matched to a gene: 7. The CDR3 totals 15 residues. The chain carries TRBV30 and TRBJ2-1, with TRBD2 matching 8 bases. The receptor was derived from a woman of 80 years or more in a cohort sampled during active or convalescent COVID-19. The sequencing sample was made of peripheral blood. The CDR3 protein is CAWSKVLAGYNEQFF. Written as DNA, the CDR3 is TGTGCCTGGAGTAAGGTGCTAGCGGGTTACAATGAGCAGTTCTTC.